One and the same sample provided the 10 T cell receptor beta chains below, sequenced in a study of blood T cell repertoires in COVID-19 (TCRdb year 2020). The library was made by the immunoSEQ multiplex PCR assay. TCRdb provides this immuneACCESS table in a form limited to in-frame rearrangements. Some clones are lacking; in checked studies, under half of them reflect an unresolved V gene, and why the rest are absent is not known. This sample lists about 200,000 clones; over 80% were detected once. Approximately 3% of the sample is held by the ten biggest clonotypes. Sequencing was performed on PBMCs or T cells enriched from blood (not recorded which). These receptors originate from a woman aged 30 to 39 who had been exposed to COVID-19.

The V gene is TRBV10-1, the J gene TRBJ2-3, with D possibly being TRBD1 (5 bases). Germline V gives CDR1 WNHNN, CDR2 SYGVQD (reference sequence). The CDR3 spans 13 residues. V lost 10 bases, J lost 0 bases, and 11 bases lay in between. The CDR3 region has the DNA TGCGCCAACAGGACATGTAGCACAGATACGCAGTATTTT. It specifies CANRTCSTDTQYF.

The rearrangement joins TRBV10-1 to TRBJ2-3; 8 positions match TRBD2. The V gene's germline CDR1 is WNHNN and CDR2 SYGVQD (reference sequence). The CDR3 is 15 amino acids. With 4 bases clipped from V and 3 bases from J, the junction kept 6 bases outside the gene matches. The CDR3 here is CASSVSSGLTDTQYF. The CDR3 DNA follows: TGCGCCAGCAGTGTGTCTAGCGGGTTGACAGATACGCAGTATTTT.

This sequence joins TRBV6-5 and TRBJ1-2; a weak D match, TRBD1 (6 bases). Germline CDR1 is MNHEY and CDR2 is SVGAGI. V was pared by 4 bases and J by 6 bases, with 12 bases between. The CDR3 runs 13 residues. The CDR3 is CASSLRAGDGYTF. CDR3 sequence (DNA): TGTGCCAGCAGTTTGAGGGCAGGGGATGGCTACACCTTC.

This sequence joins TRBV21-1 and TRBJ1-4; no check of the table's D call, TRBD1, against the DNA was made. TRBV21-1 is a known pseudogene. This CDR3 region has 16 residues. In DNA, the CDR3 is TGTGCCAGCAGCTCTCAGGGGGGACAGGAGAGTGAAAAACTGTTTTTT. The encoded protein is CASSSQGGQESEKLFF.

This CDR3 is CASGTWTVADEQFF. The CDR3 region has the DNA TGTGCTAGTGGTACCTGGACGGTAGCGGATGAGCAGTTCTTC. This rearrangement joins TRBV12-5 to TRBJ2-1; weak D call: TRBD2 (6 bases). The germline gives CDR1 LGHNT, CDR2 FRNRAP. The CDR3 has 14 residues. Trimming took off 5 bases at V and 8 bases at J, with 16 bases between the two ends.

The chain carries TRBV5-6 and TRBJ2-7; D is perhaps TRBD1 (7 bases). The V end was cut by 4 bases, the J end by 2 bases, with 16 bases between. The CDR3 covers 15 residues. The germline V gene encodes CDR1 SGHDT and CDR2 YYEEEE. The CDR3 here is CASSPWAGGTYEQYF. The DNA for the CDR3 is TGTGCCAGCAGCCCCTGGGCAGGGGGGACCTACGAGCAGTACTTC.

V usage is TRBV5-1 and J usage is TRBJ2-3, with 9 nucleotides matching TRBD2. The V gene end was trimmed by 4 bases and the J gene end by 4 bases; junction bases not matched to a gene: 10. Germline V gives CDR1 SGHRS, CDR2 YFSETQ. The CDR3 contains 16 residues. DNA for the CDR3: TGCGCCAGCAGCGCGGACCTAGCGGGGAGCGCAGATACGCAGTATTTT. Its protein is CASSADLAGSADTQYF. The complete variable domain, with remaining parts taken from reference TRBV5-1 and TRBJ2-3, reads KAGVTQTPRYLIKTRGQQVTLSCSPISGHRSVSWYQQTPGQGLQFLFEYFSETQRNKGNFPGRFSGRQFSNSRSEMNVSTLELGDSALYLCASSADLAGSADTQYFGPGTRLTVL.

The chain links TRBV6-5 to TRBJ1-4, with 9 bases matching TRBD1. The germline CDR1 and CDR2 sequences are MNHEY and SVGAGI. The CDR3 sequence is 14 residues long. V lost 3 bases to trimming and J lost 5 bases; unmatched junction nucleotides: 1. CDR3 coding DNA: TGTGCCAGCAGTTATGGGACAGGGAATGAAAAACTGTTTTTT. Translated, it gives CASSYGTGNEKLFF.

The chain joins TRBV7-6 to TRBJ2-1; TRBD1 aligns across 7 bases. The CDR3 sequence is 17 residues long. Unmatched junction bases numbered 13, after V lost 1 base and J lost 7 bases. The V gene's germline CDR1 is SGHVS and CDR2 FNYEAQ. CDR3 sequence reads: CASSLDNRGLQGNEQFF. CDR3 DNA sequence: TGTGCCAGCAGCTTAGATAACAGGGGTCTCCAGGGGAATGAGCAGTTCTTC.

This chain joins TRBV6-5 and TRBJ1-1; 12 nucleotides line up with TRBD1. The CDR3 has 15 residues. CDR1 is MNHEY and CDR2 is SVGAGI in the germline V gene. Germline trimming cut 6 bases from V and 6 bases from J; bases unmatched to any gene: 8. CDR3 sequence reads: CASRGQGAGMSEAFF. The CDR3 DNA follows: TGTGCCAGCAGGGGACAGGGGGCGGGGATGTCTGAAGCTTTCTTT.